One and the same sample provided the 11 T cell receptor beta chains below, sequenced in a study of T cells in localized non-small cell lung cancer. The table came from immunoSEQ multiplex PCR; TCRdb's copy has only in-frame clones and leaves some out. In the table there are several thousand clones, around 24% of which are singletons. The material was lung tumor tissue, obtained before any cancer treatment. The source is a female donor aged 60 or older with stage I lung adenocarcinoma.

V and J are TRBV11-3 and TRBJ1-5; 10 bases agree with TRBD1. From germline, CDR1 is SGHNT and CDR2 YENEEA. Unmatched junction bases numbered 10, after V lost 5 bases and J lost 0 bases. This CDR3 spans 18 amino acids. The chain's CDR3 is CASSTGQGGSYSNQPQHF. Here the CDR3 DNA reads TGTGCCAGCAGCACAGGACAGGGGGGAAGTTATAGCAATCAGCCCCAGCATTTT.

This rearrangement joins TRBV19 to TRBJ2-3; 7 bases are a match to TRBD2. The CDR3 is made up of 14 amino acids. Germline CDR1 LNHDA, CDR2 SQIVND (reference sequence). The V segment lost 6 bases and the J segment 4 bases; nucleotides outside the gene matches: 7. The CDR3: CASRWGGRSDTQYF. CDR3 DNA: TGTGCCAGTAGGTGGGGGGGACGATCAGATACGCAGTATTTT.

The CDR3 loop is CASSIRSPGEAFF. CDR3 nucleotides: TGTGCCAGTAGTATCCGCTCGCCGGGTGAAGCTTTCTTT. This rearrangement joins TRBV19 to TRBJ1-1; D unclear. V was trimmed by 3 bases and J by 7 bases, leaving 12 bases between them. Germline-derived CDR1 and CDR2 are LNHDA and SQIVND (reference sequence). The CDR3 covers 13 residues.

This sequence joins TRBV19 and TRBJ2-1, with 9 bases matching TRBD2. The germline gives CDR1 LNHDA, CDR2 SQIVND (reference sequence). V dropped 4 bases and J dropped 0; count of bases not matched to a gene: 4. The CDR3 sequence is 16 residues long. CDR3 sequence (DNA): TGTGCCAGTAGTAAACTACTAGCGGGCTCCTACAATGAGCAGTTCTTC. This codes for CASSKLLAGSYNEQFF.

This clone was observed a handful of times. The chain uses TRBV11-3 and TRBJ2-5; possible D gene TRBD1, 7 bases. CDR3 size: 16 residues. Trimming took off 3 bases at V and 3 bases at J, with 17 bases between the two ends. Germline loops: CDR1 SGHNT, CDR2 YENEEA. The CDR3 coding sequence is TGTGCCAGCAGCTTTTGGTGGACAGGACTAAAAGAGACCCAGTACTTC. Protein: CASSFWWTGLKETQYF.

This clone was seen a few times. The rearrangement links TRBV6-8 to TRBJ2-7, with D possibly matching TRBD1 (8 bases). This CDR3 has 14 amino acids. Trimming removed 5 bases at V and 7 bases at J, with 18 bases between. Per germline, CDR1 MNHGY and CDR2 SAAAGT. This CDR3 is CASSEDRDYAEQYF. In DNA form, the CDR3 reads TGTGCCAGCAGTGAGGACAGGGACTACGCAGAGCAGTACTTC.

The chain combines TRBV30 with TRBJ2-5, with a tentative D call TRBD1 (6 bases). Trimming shortened V by 1 base and J by 5 bases, and 17 bases separated the two germline ends. The germline V gene has CDR1 GTSNPN and CDR2 SVGIG (reference sequence). The CDR3 is made up of 15 amino acids. CDR3 coding DNA: TGTGCCTGGAGTGAGGGGCAGGGGTTTACGGAGACCCAGTACTTC. Translation gives CAWSEGQGFTETQYF.

The table lists this clone with a few counts. The chain employs TRBV6-8 and TRBJ1-3; weak D call: TRBD1 (6 bases). The V end lost 10 bases, the J end lost 0 bases, and 13 bases lay between the germline ends. The CDR3 spans 14 residues. Germline V gives CDR1 MNHGY, CDR2 SAAAGT. CDR3 bases: TGTGCCATCAGGAGGGGGGACTCTGGAAACACCATATATTTT. Translating gives CAIRRGDSGNTIYF.

The chain couples TRBV6-8 to TRBJ1-2; 8 positions agree with TRBD1. After removal of 5 bases from V and 7 bases from J, the junction contained 6 bases not matched to a gene. There are 13 residues in the CDR3. Germline values: CDR1 MNHGY, CDR2 SAAAGT. CDR3 residues: CASSDGQGLGYTF. Written as DNA, the CDR3 is TGTGCCAGCAGTGATGGACAGGGCCTTGGCTACACCTTC.

Only a few counts were recorded for this clone. This chain joins TRBV9 and TRBJ2-1; 7 bases match TRBD2. The CDR3 contains 14 residues. The germline CDR1 and CDR2 sequences are SGDLS and YYNGEE. The V segment lost 5 bases and the J segment 5 bases; nucleotides outside the gene matches: 7. The CDR3 protein is CASSELASHNEQFF. The CDR3 nucleotides read TGTGCCAGCAGTGAACTAGCGAGCCACAATGAGCAGTTCTTC.

The chain carries TRBV9 and TRBJ2-7; 7 positions match TRBD2. V shed 0 bases, J shed 4 bases, and the junction held 7 bases outside the gene matches. Germline values: CDR1 SGDLS, CDR2 YYNGEE. This CDR3 has 15 amino acids. The CDR3 sequence: CASSVDAGVGYEQYF. For the CDR3, the DNA is TGTGCCAGCAGCGTAGATGCGGGAGTAGGGTACGAGCAGTACTTC. The variable domain in full, completed from reference TRBV9 and TRBJ2-7, reads DSGVTQTPKHLITATGQRVTLRCSPRSGDLSVYWYQQSLDQGLQFLIQYYNGEERAKGNILERFSAQQFPDLHSELNLSSLELGDSALYFCASSVDAGVGYEQYFGPGTRLTVT.